This T cell receptor (beta chain) is drawn from a study of regulatory T cells in long-lasting Graves disease. Overall study context: Treatment with antithyroid drugs for over 5 years, together with positive TSH receptor antibodies, meant persistent Graves' disease.

In this sample, this clonotype turned up a few times. The antigen remains unidentified. The J segment lost 3 bases and the V segment lost 5 bases, leaving 10 bases of the junction unmatched. The CDR3 loop spans 17 amino acids. Germline lookup yields CDR1 SGHNT and CDR2 YENEEA. Libraries of TCR beta came from iRepertoire HTBI primers plus Arm-PCR of CDR3 regions. Each CDR3 protein gets one entry after TCRdb re-called the multiplex PCR reads with MiXCR. Of approximately 360,000 distinct CDR3 sequences listed, roughly 20% are singletons. Time point meaning: persistent/refractory GD, antithyroid drugs over 5 years with positive TRAb. Extracted RNA from PBMCs served as the source of the TCR library. American Thyroid Association guidelines served as the basis for diagnosing Graves' disease. Findings and caveats of the study: Since the sample size was small, accuracy may have been reduced. Under persistent disease, TRBV28, TRBJ1-2 and TRBJ2-5 were used preferentially.

The gene calls are TRBV11-3 and TRBJ2-6; 7 bases are shared with TRBD1. This clonotype was sampled from a woman aged 40 to 55 with Graves disease. This specimen consisted of peripheral blood mononuclear cells (PBMCs), obtained when the disease was refractory, from a patient treated with antithyroid drugs. Here the CDR3 DNA reads TGTGCCAGCAGCCCCACCTCGACAGGGTATGGGGCCAACGTCCTGACTTTC. Its protein is CASSPTSTGYGANVLTF.